This T cell receptor beta chain originates from a study of cytomegalovirus exposure and HLA in healthy donors. The PCR was carried out with 60 Vbeta primers and 13 Jbeta primers. Profiling relied on immunoSEQ multiplex PCR, and the TCRdb table lists in-frame clones only, not all of them. The sample has around 100,000 clones, 70% to 85% seen once. Germline V gene data show CDR1 as MGHRA and CDR2 as YSYEKL. The CDR3 has 14 residues. The germline V and J ends were trimmed by 5 bases and 7 bases, with 14 bases remaining between them. Sample: PBMCs. The chain couples TRBV4-1 to TRBJ1-4; D might be TRBD1 (6 bases). The receptor comes from a woman younger than 35 in good health and CMV-seronegative. For the CDR3, the DNA is TGCGCCAGCAGCAGGAACCGGGACACTGAAAAACTGTTTTTT. Protein product: CASSRNRDTEKLFF.